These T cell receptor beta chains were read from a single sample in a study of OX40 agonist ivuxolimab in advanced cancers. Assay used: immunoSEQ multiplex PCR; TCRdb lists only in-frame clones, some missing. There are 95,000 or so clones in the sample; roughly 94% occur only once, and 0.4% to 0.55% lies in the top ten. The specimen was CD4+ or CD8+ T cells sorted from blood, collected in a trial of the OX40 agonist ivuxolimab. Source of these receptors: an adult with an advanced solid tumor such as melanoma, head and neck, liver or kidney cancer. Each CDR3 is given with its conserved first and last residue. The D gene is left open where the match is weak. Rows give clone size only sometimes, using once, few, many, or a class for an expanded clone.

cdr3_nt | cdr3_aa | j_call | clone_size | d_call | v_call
TGCGCCAGCAGCTTACTGACTAGCGGGGGTCCTAGCACAGATACGCAGTATTTT | CASSLLTSGGPSTDTQYF | TRBJ2-3 | - | TRBD2 | TRBV5-1
TGTGCCAGTAGTGAGAGTGGGGGGAGACGTATTTCACCCCTCCACTTT | CASSESGGRRISPLHF | TRBJ1-6 | - | - | TRBV19
TGTGCCAGCAGCTTAGATACAGGGAACACCGGGGAGCTGTTTTTT | CASSLDTGNTGELFF | TRBJ2-2 | once | - | TRBV7-8
TGTGCCTTAAAGACGTCATACGAGCAGTACTTC | CALKTSYEQYF | TRBJ2-7 | - | - | TRBV30
TGTGCCAGCAGTACAGGGGTTAACTATGGCTACACCTTC | CASSTGVNYGYTF | TRBJ1-2 | few | TRBD1 | TRBV6-5
TGTGCCAGCAGCGCGAGGACTAGCGGGAACTACAATGAGCAGTTCTTC | CASSARTSGNYNEQFF | TRBJ2-1 | - | TRBD2 | TRBV14
TGTGCCAGCAGTTTAATCAACACTGAAGTTTTCTTT | CASSLINTEVFF | TRBJ1-1 | - | - | TRBV28
TGTGCCAGCAGTACAGGGATTGAAGGCTACACCTTC | CASSTGIEGYTF | TRBJ1-2 | - | - | TRBV2
TGTGCCAGCAGCCCGACGACAGGGCTTAGCTATGGCTACACCTTC | CASSPTTGLSYGYTF | TRBJ1-2 | - | TRBD1 | TRBV5-4
TGTGCCAGCAGCTTAAGTCCCAGGGGCGTCCAGTACTTC | CASSLSPRGVQYF | TRBJ2-5 | - | - | TRBV7-3
TGTGCCAGCAGCCCCGTTACAGCGGGACTCTCCAATTCCTACGAGCAGTACTTC | CASSPVTAGLSNSYEQYF | TRBJ2-7 | - | TRBD2 | TRBV14
TGTGCCAGCAGTGACTTAGCGGGAGGGCCCCACGAGCAGTACTTC | CASSDLAGGPHEQYF | TRBJ2-7 | - | TRBD2 | TRBV2
TGTGCCAGTAGTTGGACTAGCGAGTTTTACAATGAGCAGTTCTTC | CASSWTSEFYNEQFF | TRBJ2-1 | - | TRBD2 | TRBV19
TGTGCCAGCAGCGTAGCGTCGACAGGGGGCGGGTATGGCTACACCTTC | CASSVASTGGGYGYTF | TRBJ1-2 | - | TRBD1 | TRBV9
TGTGCCAGCAGTCCCGGGACAGGGAGCACAGATACGCAGTATTTT | CASSPGTGSTDTQYF | TRBJ2-3 | - | TRBD1 | TRBV6-1
TGTGCCAGCAGTTTGGACAGGGGGTTATCCTACGAGCAGTACTTC | CASSLDRGLSYEQYF | TRBJ2-7 | - | TRBD1 | TRBV5-4
TGTGCCTGGAAGCCGGTGGGAGATACGCAGTATTTT | CAWKPVGDTQYF | TRBJ2-3 | - | - | TRBV30
TGCGCCAGCAGCTTGGAGGACAGCTACTATGGCTACACCTTC | CASSLEDSYYGYTF | TRBJ1-2 | once | - | TRBV5-1
TGTGCCAGTAGTACCTACCCAGGGACGGCTGCCTACGAGCAGTACTTC | CASSTYPGTAAYEQYF | TRBJ2-7 | - | - | TRBV19
TGTGCCAGCAGTTTTTTGGGACGACAGGGAGGTACTGAAGCTTTCTTT | CASSFLGRQGGTEAFF | TRBJ1-1 | - | TRBD1 | TRBV11-2
TGCGCCAGCAGCTTGGCCAGGGCGTCCTATGGCTACACCTTC | CASSLARASYGYTF | TRBJ1-2 | - | - | TRBV5-1
TGTGCCAGCAGCAACAGGGCCATGAACACTGAAGCTTTCTTT | CASSNRAMNTEAFF | TRBJ1-1 | - | - | TRBV6-5
TGCAGCGTCAGAACAGGGGGCATGAGTTTGACTGAAGCTTTCTTT | CSVRTGGMSLTEAFF | TRBJ1-1 | - | TRBD1 | TRBV29-1
TGTGCCAGCAGCATAGACACTCTAGCGGGAGTAAGGGGTGAGCAGTTCTTC | CASSIDTLAGVRGEQFF | TRBJ2-1 | - | TRBD2 | TRBV9
TGTGCCAGCTCACCAATGGGGAACACTGAAGCTTTCTTT | CASSPMGNTEAFF | TRBJ1-1 | once | - | TRBV18